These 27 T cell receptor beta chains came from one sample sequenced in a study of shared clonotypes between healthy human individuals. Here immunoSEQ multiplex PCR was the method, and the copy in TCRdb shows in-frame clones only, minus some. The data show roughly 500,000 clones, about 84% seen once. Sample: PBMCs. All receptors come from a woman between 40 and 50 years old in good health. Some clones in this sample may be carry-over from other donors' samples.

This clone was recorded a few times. The CDR3 DNA reads TGTGCCAGCAGTTTACCCGGGAGTGGTAAAGAGACCCAGTACTTC. Amino acids: CASSLPGSGKETQYF. The chain uses TRBV28 and TRBJ2-5; the D gene is possibly TRBD2 (6 bases). The CDR3 totals 15 residues. Germline V gene sequence: CDR1 MDHEN, CDR2 SYDVKM. Between the trimmed V and J ends, which lost 2 bases and 3 bases, there was a span of 13 bases.

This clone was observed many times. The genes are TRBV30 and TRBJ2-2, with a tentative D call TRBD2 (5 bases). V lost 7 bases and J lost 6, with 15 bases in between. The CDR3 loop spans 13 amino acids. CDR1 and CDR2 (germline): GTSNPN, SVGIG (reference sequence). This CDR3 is CAFRGLAPGELFF. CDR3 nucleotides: TGTGCCTTTCGGGGTCTAGCCCCCGGGGAGCTGTTTTTT.

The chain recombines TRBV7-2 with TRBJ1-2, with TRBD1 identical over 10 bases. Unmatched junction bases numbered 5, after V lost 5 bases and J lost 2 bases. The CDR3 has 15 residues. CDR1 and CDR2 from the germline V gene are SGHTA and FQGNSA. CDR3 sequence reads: CASSRGTGENYGYTF. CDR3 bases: TGTGCCAGCAGCCGCGGGACAGGGGAGAACTATGGCTACACCTTC.

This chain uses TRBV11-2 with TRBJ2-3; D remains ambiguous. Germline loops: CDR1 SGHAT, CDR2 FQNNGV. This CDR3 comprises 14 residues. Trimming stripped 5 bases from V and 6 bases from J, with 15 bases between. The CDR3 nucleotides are TGTGCCAGCAGCCTCAAGCCCGGCTCTGATACGCAGTATTTT. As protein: CASSLKPGSDTQYF. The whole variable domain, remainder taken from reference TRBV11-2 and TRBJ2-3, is EAGVAQSPRYKIIEKRQSVAFWCNPISGHATLYWYQQILGQGPKLLIQFQNNGVVDDSQLPKDRFSAERLKGVDSTLKIQPAKLEDSAVYLCASSLKPGSDTQYFGPGTRLTVL.

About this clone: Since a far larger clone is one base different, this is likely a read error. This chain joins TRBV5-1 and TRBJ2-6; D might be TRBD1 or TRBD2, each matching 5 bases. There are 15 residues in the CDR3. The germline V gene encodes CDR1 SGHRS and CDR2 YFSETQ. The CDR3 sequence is CASSLGGSGANVLAF. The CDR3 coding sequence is TGCGCCAGCAGCTTAGGAGGCTCTGGGGCCAACGTCCTGGCTTTC.

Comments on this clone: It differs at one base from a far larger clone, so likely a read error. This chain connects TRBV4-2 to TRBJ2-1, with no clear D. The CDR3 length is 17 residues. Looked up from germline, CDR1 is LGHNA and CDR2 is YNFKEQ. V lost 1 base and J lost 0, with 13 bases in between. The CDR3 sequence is CASSQVHGINSYNEQFF. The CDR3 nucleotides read TGTGCCAGCAGCCAAGTCCATGGCATTAACTCCTACAATGAGCAGTTCTTC.

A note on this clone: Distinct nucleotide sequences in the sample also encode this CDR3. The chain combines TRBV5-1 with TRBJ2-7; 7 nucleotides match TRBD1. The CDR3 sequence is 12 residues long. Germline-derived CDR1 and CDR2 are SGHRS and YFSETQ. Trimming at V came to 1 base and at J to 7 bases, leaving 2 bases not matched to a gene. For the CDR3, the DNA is TGCGCCAGCAGCTTGCAGGGGGTAGAGCAGTACTTC. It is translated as CASSLQGVEQYF.

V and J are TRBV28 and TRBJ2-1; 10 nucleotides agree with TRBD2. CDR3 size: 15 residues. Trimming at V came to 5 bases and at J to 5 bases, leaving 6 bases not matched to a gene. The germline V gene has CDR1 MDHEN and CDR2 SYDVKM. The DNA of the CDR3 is TGTGCCAGCAGTCAGACTAGCGGGTGGAACAATGAGCAGTTCTTC. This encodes CASSQTSGWNNEQFF.

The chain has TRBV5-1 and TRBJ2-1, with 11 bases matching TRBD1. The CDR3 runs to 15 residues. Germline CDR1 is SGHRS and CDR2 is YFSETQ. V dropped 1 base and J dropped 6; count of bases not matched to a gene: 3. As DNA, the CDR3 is TGCGCCAGCAGCTTGTCGGGACAGGGGGGCAATGAGCAGTTCTTC. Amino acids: CASSLSGQGGNEQFF.

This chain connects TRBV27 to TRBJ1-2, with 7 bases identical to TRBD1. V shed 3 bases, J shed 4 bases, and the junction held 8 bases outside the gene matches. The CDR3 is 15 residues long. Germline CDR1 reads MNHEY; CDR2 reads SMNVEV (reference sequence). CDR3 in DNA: TGTGCCAGCAGTTTCAAAGGGGGCGACGGCTATGGCTACACCTTC. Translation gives CASSFKGGDGYGYTF.

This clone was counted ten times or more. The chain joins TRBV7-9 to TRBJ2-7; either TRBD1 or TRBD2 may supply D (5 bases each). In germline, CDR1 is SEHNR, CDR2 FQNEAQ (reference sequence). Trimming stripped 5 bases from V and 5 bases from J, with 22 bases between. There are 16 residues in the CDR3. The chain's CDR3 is CASSQDEGQGVDEQYF. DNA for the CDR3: TGTGCCAGCAGCCAAGACGAGGGGCAGGGCGTCGACGAGCAGTACTTC.

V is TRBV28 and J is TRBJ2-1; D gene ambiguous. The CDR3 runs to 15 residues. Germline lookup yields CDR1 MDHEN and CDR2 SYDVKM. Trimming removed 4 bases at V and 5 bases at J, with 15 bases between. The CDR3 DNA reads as TGTGCCAGCAGTTCAAGGCAGACCGTACACAATGAGCAGTTCTTC. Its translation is CASSSRQTVHNEQFF.

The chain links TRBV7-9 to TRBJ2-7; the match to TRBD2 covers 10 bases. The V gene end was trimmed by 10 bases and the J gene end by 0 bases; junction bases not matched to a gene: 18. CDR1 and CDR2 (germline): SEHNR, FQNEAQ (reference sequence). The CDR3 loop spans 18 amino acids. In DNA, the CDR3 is TGTGCCAACAAAGAACCGGCCTTAGCGGGAGGCAGCTCCTACGAGCAGTACTTC. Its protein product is CANKEPALAGGSSYEQYF. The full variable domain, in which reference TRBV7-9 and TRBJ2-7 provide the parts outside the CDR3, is DTGVSQNPRHKITKRGQNVTFRCDPISEHNRLYWYRQTLGQGPEFLTYFQNEAQLEKSRLLSDRFSAERPKGSFSTLEIQRTEQGDSAMYLCANKEPALAGGSSYEQYFGPGTRLTVT.

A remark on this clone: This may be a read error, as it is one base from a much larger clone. CDR3 DNA: TGTGCCAGCAGCGGACAGGGAGTGGTGACAGATACGCGGTATTTT. Amino acids: CASSGQGVVTDTRYF. The gene calls are TRBV7-2 and TRBJ2-3; TRBD1 matches 8 bases. This CDR3 spans 15 amino acids. CDR1 is SGHTA and CDR2 is FQGNSA in the germline V gene.

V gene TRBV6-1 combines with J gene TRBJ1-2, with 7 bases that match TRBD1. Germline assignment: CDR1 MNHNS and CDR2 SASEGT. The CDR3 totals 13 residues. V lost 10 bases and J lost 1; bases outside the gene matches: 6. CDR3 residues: CAINRGLNYGYTF. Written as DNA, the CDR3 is TGTGCCATCAACAGGGGTCTTAACTATGGCTACACCTTC.

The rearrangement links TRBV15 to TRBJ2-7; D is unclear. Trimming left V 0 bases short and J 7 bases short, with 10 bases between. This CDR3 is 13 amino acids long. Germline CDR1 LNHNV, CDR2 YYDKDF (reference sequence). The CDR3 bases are TGTGCCACCAGCAGAGATCAATTTGGGGAGCAGTACTTC. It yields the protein CATSRDQFGEQYF.

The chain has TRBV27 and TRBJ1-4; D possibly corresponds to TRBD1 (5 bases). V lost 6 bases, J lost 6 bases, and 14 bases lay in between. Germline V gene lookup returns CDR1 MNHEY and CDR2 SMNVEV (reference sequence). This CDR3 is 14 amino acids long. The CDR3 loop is CASSPAWGDEKLFF. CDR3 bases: TGTGCCAGCAGCCCAGCCTGGGGCGATGAAAAACTGTTTTTT.

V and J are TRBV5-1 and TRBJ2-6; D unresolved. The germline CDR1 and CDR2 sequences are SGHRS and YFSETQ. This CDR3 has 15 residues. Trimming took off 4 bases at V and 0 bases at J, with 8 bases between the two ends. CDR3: CASSPDNSGANVLTF. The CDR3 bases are TGCGCCAGCAGCCCGGATAACTCTGGGGCCAACGTCCTGACTTTC.

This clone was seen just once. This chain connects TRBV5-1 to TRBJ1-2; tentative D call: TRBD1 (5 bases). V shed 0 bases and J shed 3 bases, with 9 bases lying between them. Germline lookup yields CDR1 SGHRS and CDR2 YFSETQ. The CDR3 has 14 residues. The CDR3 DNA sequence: TGCGCCAGCAGCTTGGCTCAGGGAGACTATGGCTACACCTTC. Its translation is CASSLAQGDYGYTF.

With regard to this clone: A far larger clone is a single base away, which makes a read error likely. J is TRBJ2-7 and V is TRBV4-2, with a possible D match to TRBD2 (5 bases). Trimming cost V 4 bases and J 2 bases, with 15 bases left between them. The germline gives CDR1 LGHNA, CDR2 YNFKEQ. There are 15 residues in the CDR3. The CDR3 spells CASSPRGQPPYEQYF. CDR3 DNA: TGTGCCAGCAGCCCCCGGGGTCAGCCACCCTACGAGCAGTACTTC.

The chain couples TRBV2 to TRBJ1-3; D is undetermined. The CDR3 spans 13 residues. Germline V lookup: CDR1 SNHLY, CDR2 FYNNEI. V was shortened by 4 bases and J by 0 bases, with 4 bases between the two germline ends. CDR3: CASSGGSGNTIYF. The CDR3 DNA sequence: TGTGCCAGCAGTGGAGGCTCTGGAAACACCATATATTTT. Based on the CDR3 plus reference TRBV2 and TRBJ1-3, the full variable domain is EPEVTQTPSHQVTQMGQEVILRCVPISNHLYFYWYRQILGQKVEFLVSFYNNEISEKSEIFDDQFSVERPDGSNFTLKIRSTKLEDSAMYFCASSGGSGNTIYFGEGSWLTVV.

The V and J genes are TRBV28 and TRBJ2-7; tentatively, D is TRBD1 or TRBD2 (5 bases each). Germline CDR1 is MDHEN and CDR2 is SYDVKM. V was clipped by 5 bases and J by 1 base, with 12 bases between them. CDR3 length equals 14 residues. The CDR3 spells CASSPPGRSYEQYF. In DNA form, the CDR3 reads TGTGCCAGCAGTCCCCCAGGGAGATCCTACGAGCAGTACTTC.

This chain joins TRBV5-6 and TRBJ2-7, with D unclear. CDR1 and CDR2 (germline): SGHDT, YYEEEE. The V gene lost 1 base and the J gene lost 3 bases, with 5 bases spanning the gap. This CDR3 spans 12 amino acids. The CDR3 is CASSLLGYEQYF. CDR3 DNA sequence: TGTGCCAGCAGCTTGCTCGGCTACGAGCAGTACTTC.

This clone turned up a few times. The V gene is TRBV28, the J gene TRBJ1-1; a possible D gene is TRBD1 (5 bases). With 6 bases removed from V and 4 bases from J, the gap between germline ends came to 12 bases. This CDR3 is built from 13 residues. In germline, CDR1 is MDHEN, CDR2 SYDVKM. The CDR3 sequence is CASRPRGSTEAFF. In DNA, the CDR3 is TGTGCCAGCAGGCCCCGGGGGAGCACTGAAGCTTTCTTT.

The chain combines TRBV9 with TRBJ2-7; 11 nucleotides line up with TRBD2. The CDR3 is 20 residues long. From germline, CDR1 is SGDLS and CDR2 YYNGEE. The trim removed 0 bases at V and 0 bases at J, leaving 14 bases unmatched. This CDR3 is CASSVGDRATSGSLSYEQYF. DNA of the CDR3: TGTGCCAGCAGCGTAGGAGACAGGGCAACTAGCGGGAGTCTCTCCTACGAGCAGTACTTC.

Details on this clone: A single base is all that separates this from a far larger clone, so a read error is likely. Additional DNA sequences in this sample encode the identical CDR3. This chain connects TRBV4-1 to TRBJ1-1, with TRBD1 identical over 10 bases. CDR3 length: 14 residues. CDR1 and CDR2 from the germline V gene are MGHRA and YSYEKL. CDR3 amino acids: CASSRGQGNNEAFF. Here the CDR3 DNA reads TGCGCCAGCAGCAGGGGACAGGGGAACAATGAAGCTTTCTTT.

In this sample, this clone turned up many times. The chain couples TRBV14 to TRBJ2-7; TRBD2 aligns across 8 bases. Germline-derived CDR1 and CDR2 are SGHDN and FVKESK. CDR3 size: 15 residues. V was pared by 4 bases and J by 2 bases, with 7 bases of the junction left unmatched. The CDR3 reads CASSRGRGGTYEQYF. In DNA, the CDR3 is TGTGCCAGCAGCCGGGGACGGGGGGGAACCTACGAGCAGTACTTC.